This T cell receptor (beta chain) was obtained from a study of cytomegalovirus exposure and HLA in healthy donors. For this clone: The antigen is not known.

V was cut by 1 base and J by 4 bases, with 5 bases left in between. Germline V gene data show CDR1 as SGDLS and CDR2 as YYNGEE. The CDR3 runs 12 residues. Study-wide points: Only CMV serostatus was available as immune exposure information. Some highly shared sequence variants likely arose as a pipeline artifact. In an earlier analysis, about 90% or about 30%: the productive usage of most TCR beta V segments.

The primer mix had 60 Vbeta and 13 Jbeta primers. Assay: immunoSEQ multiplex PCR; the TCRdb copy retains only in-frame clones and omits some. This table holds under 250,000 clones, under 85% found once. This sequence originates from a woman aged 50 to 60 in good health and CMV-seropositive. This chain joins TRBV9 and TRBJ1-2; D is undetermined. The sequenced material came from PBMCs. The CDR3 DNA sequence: TGTGCCAGCAGCGTAAGCACCTATGGCTACACCTTC. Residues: CASSVSTYGYTF.